These 9 T cell receptor beta chains came from one sample sequenced in a study of cytomegalovirus exposure and HLA in healthy donors. PCR used 60 Vbeta primers and 13 Jbeta primers. Produced via immunoSEQ multiplex PCR; TCRdb's table is partial and in-frame only. The sample lists around 180,000 clones; 79% were seen once. Sequenced sample: PBMCs. All receptors come from a woman between 50 and 59 years old in good health and CMV-seronegative.

The chain couples TRBV7-9 to TRBJ1-3; TRBD1 matches at 7 bases. The length of the CDR3 is 15 residues. CDR1 is SEHNR, CDR2 FQNEAQ, per germline (reference sequence). Unmatched junction bases numbered 4, after V lost 5 bases and J lost 0 bases. The CDR3 spells CASSPDRDSGNTIYF. In DNA, the CDR3 is TGTGCCAGCAGCCCTGACAGGGACTCTGGAAACACCATATATTTT.

V and J are TRBV5-1 and TRBJ2-2, with a tentative D call TRBD2 (6 bases). The CDR3 spans 15 residues. Germline CDR1 and CDR2: SGHRS and YFSETQ. Trimming took 1 base from V and 3 from J, leaving 10 bases between them. CDR3 in DNA: TGCGCCAGCAGCTTGTCAACGGGGGACACCGGGGAGCTGTTTTTT. Its protein is CASSLSTGDTGELFF.

The chain recombines TRBV5-1 with TRBJ1-2; perhaps TRBD1 as D (5 bases). V dropped 0 bases and J dropped 14 bases, with 20 bases sitting between them. The CDR3 covers 14 residues. The germline V gene has CDR1 SGHRS and CDR2 YFSETQ. CDR3: CASSLDWGVSSWTF. Here the CDR3 DNA reads TGCGCCAGCAGCTTGGACTGGGGGGTCTCCTCCTGGACCTTC.

This clone was recorded only once. The V and J genes are TRBV28 and TRBJ2-7; 8 nucleotides align to TRBD1. CDR3 size: 14 residues. Unmatched junction bases numbered 6, after V lost 4 bases and J lost 4 bases. Germline V CDR1 and CDR2: MDHEN, SYDVKM. CDR3: CASSYRGSTYEQYF. CDR3 nucleotides: TGTGCCAGCAGTTACAGGGGGAGTACGTACGAGCAGTACTTC. The entire variable domain, with the rest obtained from reference TRBV28 and TRBJ2-7, is as follows: DVKVTQSSRYLVKRTGEKVFLECVQDMDHENMFWYRQDPGLGLRLIYFSYDVKMKEKGDIPEGYSVSREKKERFSLILESASTNQTSMYLCASSYRGSTYEQYFGPGTRLTVT.

The rearrangement links TRBV12-5 to TRBJ1-6, with a possible D match to TRBD1 (6 bases). Per the germline V gene, CDR1 is LGHNT and CDR2 is FRNRAP. Trimming cost V 5 bases and J 13 bases, with 18 bases left between them. CDR3 length: 14 amino acids. The CDR3: CASGPGGALSPLHF. CDR3 nucleotide sequence: TGTGCTAGTGGTCCTGGGGGGGCATTGTCCCCCCTCCACTTT.

The gene calls are TRBV29-1 and TRBJ2-5; D might be TRBD1 (5 bases). Trimming cost V 5 bases and J 0 bases, with 7 bases left between them. This CDR3 region has 12 residues. Germline CDR1 and CDR2: SQVTM and ANQGSEA. The CDR3 region has the DNA TGCAGCGTTCTGGGGCACCAAGAGACCCAGTACTTC. The encoded protein is CSVLGHQETQYF.

J is TRBJ2-5 and V is TRBV5-4; no clear D gene. The CDR3 is made up of 13 amino acids. Per the germline V gene, CDR1 is SGHNT and CDR2 is YYREEE (reference sequence). With 0 bases removed from V and 4 bases from J, the gap between germline ends came to 7 bases. CDR3 DNA sequence: TGTGCCAGCAGCTTGGCAGGTTCAGAGACCCAGTACTTC. Amino acids: CASSLAGSETQYF.

This rearrangement joins TRBV6-1 to TRBJ1-5; the D is unclear. V shed 6 bases and J shed 4 bases, with 10 bases lying between them. The CDR3 runs 13 residues. The germline V gene has CDR1 MNHNS and CDR2 SASEGT. The chain's CDR3 is CASSSTLNQPQHF. The CDR3 DNA sequence: TGTGCCAGCAGCTCTACGTTAAATCAGCCCCAGCATTTT.

This sequence joins TRBV19 and TRBJ1-2; TRBD1 aligns across 9 bases. From germline, CDR1 is LNHDA and CDR2 SQIVND (reference sequence). Germline trimming cut 4 bases from V and 8 bases from J; bases unmatched to any gene: 5. The CDR3 consists of 13 residues. DNA for the CDR3: TGTGCCAGTAGTACAGGGACAGGGAACGGCTACACCTTC. It encodes CASSTGTGNGYTF.